Each of the 25 T cell receptor beta chains below was sequenced from the same sample in a study of T cells after yellow fever vaccination. TCRdb independently ran MiXCR on the 5' RACE reads; one entry per CDR3 protein. The top ten hold roughly 0.73% of the sample, which has under 150,000 distinct CDR3 sequences, approximately 7.7% seen once. This specimen consisted of CD4+ T cells sorted from PBMCs, obtained 5 days after the yellow fever booster vaccination. The source of these receptors is a man aged 25-40 years who received the YFV17D yellow fever vaccine.

At least ten counts were recorded for this clonotype. The chain combines TRBV7-8 with TRBJ2-5, with D hard to call. The germline V gene encodes CDR1 SGHVS and CDR2 FQNEAQ. V gave up 1 base and J gave up 2 bases, with 11 bases separating them. The length of the CDR3 is 15 residues. As DNA, the CDR3 is TGTGCCAGCAGCTTAGACCCAGTCTCACAAGAGACCCAGTACTTC. It specifies CASSLDPVSQETQYF. The full variable domain, its missing parts supplied by reference TRBV7-8 and TRBJ2-5, is GAGVSQSPRYKVAKRGQDVALRCDPISGHVSLFWYQQALGQGPEFLTYFQNEAQLDKSGLPSDRFFAERPEGSVSTLKIQRTQQEDSAVYLCASSLDPVSQETQYFGPGTRLLVL.

This clonotype was recorded at least ten times. The chain is built from TRBV4-3 and TRBJ2-1, with D hard to call. The CDR3 extends over 15 amino acids. Germline values: CDR1 LGHNA, CDR2 YSLEER. Deletions cut 0 bases from V and 6 bases from J, with 12 bases between. The CDR3 is CASSQEALRVNEQFF. The CDR3, as DNA: TGCGCCAGCAGCCAAGAAGCATTGCGCGTCAATGAGCAGTTCTTC.

This clonotype was seen ten or more times. The chain has TRBV7-2 and TRBJ2-3, with D possibly being TRBD1 (5 bases). Trimming stripped 3 bases from V and 6 bases from J, with 13 bases between. Germline V CDR1 and CDR2: SGHTA, FQGNSA. This CDR3 has 14 residues. The CDR3 sequence is CASSLMGPTDTQYF. DNA for the CDR3: TGTGCCAGCAGCTTGATGGGGCCCACGGATACGCAGTATTTT. Variable domain in full (rest from reference TRBV7-2 and TRBJ2-3): GAGVSQSPSNKVTEKGKDVELRCDPISGHTALYWYRQSLGQGLEFLIYFQGNSAPDKSGLPSDRFSAERTGGSVSTLTIQRTQQEDSAVYLCASSLMGPTDTQYFGPGTRLTVL.

This clonotype was detected only a few times. The V call is TRBV23-1, the J call TRBJ2-3, with 7 positions matching TRBD2. TRBV23-1 is an ORF for which the function is uncertain. V was pared by 8 bases and J by 2 bases, with 13 bases of the junction left unmatched. The CDR3 length is 16 residues. The CDR3 is CASSRKGRGDTDTQYF. The CDR3 bases are TGCGCCAGCTCCCGCAAGGGGAGGGGAGACACAGATACGCAGTATTTT.

Many counts were recorded for this clonotype. V gene TRBV6-5 combines with J gene TRBJ1-1; D is ambiguous. The CDR3 is made up of 13 amino acids. Germline V CDR1 and CDR2: MNHEY, SVGAGI. The ends were cut back, 4 bases at V and 6 bases at J, with 12 bases in the middle. For the CDR3, the DNA is TGTGCCAGCAGTTCCTCAAGGAGGGCTGAAGCTTTCTTT. It specifies CASSSSRRAEAFF.

This clonotype was observed at least ten times. The V gene is TRBV7-3, the J gene TRBJ2-1; tentative D call: TRBD2 (6 bases). Trimming stripped 1 base from V and 6 bases from J, with 19 bases between. Germline CDR1 is SGHTA and CDR2 is FQGTGA. The CDR3 has 17 residues. DNA for the CDR3: TGTGCCAGCAGCTTAAAAACGAGGCTAACTAGCACCAATGAGCAGTTCTTC. Residues: CASSLKTRLTSTNEQFF. The variable domain in full, with the rest retrieved from reference TRBV7-3 and TRBJ2-1, is GAGVSQTPSNKVTEKGKYVELRCDPISGHTALYWYRQSLGQGPEFLIYFQGTGAADDSGLPNDRFFAVRPEGSVSTLKIQRTERGDSAVYLCASSLKTRLTSTNEQFFGPGTRLTVL.

This chain links TRBV28 with TRBJ2-3; D remains unclear. Trimming shortened V by 6 bases and J by 1 base, and 14 bases separated the two germline ends. This CDR3 has 15 amino acids. Germline CDR1 is MDHEN and CDR2 is SYDVKM. The CDR3 is CASRPPRGRTDTQYF. The CDR3 DNA is TGTGCCAGCAGACCCCCTCGTGGTCGCACAGATACGCAGTATTTT.

The sample holds many counts of this clonotype. The chain carries TRBV5-1 and TRBJ2-7; no reliable D call. V was clipped by 2 bases and J by 7 bases, with 7 bases between them. Germline V gene lookup returns CDR1 SGHRS and CDR2 YFSETQ. The CDR3 covers 11 residues. The CDR3 loop is CASSFKEEQYF. Written as DNA, the CDR3 is TGCGCCAGCAGCTTTAAGGAAGAGCAGTACTTC.

Many counts were recorded for this clonotype. V usage is TRBV15 and J usage is TRBJ1-3, with no clear D. Germline CDR1 is LNHNV and CDR2 is YYDKDF (reference sequence). This CDR3 is 15 amino acids long. V lost 1 base to trimming and J lost 0 bases, with 7 bases between them. DNA of the CDR3: TGTGCCACCAGCAGAGTCAGTACCTCTGGAAACACCATATATTTT. Protein sequence: CATSRVSTSGNTIYF.

The sample holds many counts of this clonotype. This chain joins TRBV3-1 and TRBJ2-2, with D possibly TRBD1 on 5 matching bases. Germline V gives CDR1 LGHDT, CDR2 YNNKEL (reference sequence). The ends were cut back, 7 bases at V and 0 bases at J, with 15 bases in the middle. The CDR3 length is 16 residues. The CDR3 loop reads CASTHMGRTNTGELFF. As DNA, the CDR3 is TGTGCCAGCACCCATATGGGGCGGACGAACACCGGGGAGCTGTTTTTT.

This clonotype was detected many times. The chain links TRBV2 to TRBJ2-5, with D perhaps matching TRBD1 (5 bases). The CDR3 sequence is 13 residues long. CDR1 and CDR2 (germline): SNHLY, FYNNEI. V lost 7 bases to trimming and J lost 5 bases, with 14 bases between them. The CDR3 protein is CASIRVESETQYF. The CDR3 nucleotides are TGTGCCAGCATCAGGGTTGAGTCGGAGACCCAGTACTTC.

This clonotype has a count of ten or more. The chain is built from TRBV5-6 and TRBJ2-5; TRBD1 might be the D (5 bases). Deletions cut 3 bases from V and 1 base from J, with 10 bases between. Per the germline V gene, CDR1 is SGHDT and CDR2 is YYEEEE. The CDR3 covers 14 residues. CDR3 amino acids: CASSSKGSQETQYF. In DNA, the CDR3 is TGTGCCAGCAGCTCCAAGGGGTCCCAAGAGACCCAGTACTTC.

A few counts support this clonotype. The rearrangement links TRBV19 to TRBJ1-1, with TRBD1 matching 7 bases. CDR1 LNHDA and CDR2 SQIVND come from the germline V gene (reference sequence). This CDR3 contains 13 residues. V shed 8 bases, J shed 11 bases, and the junction held 14 bases outside the gene matches. CDR3 sequence: CASLNRATGTAFF. CDR3 DNA sequence: TGTGCCAGTTTAAATCGGGCGACAGGGACGGCTTTCTTT.

This clonotype was seen many times. V is TRBV7-2 and J is TRBJ2-4; D could derive from TRBD1 or TRBD2 (5 bases each). The CDR3 contains 14 residues. V gave up 8 bases and J gave up 3 bases, with 14 bases separating them. Germline V gene sequence: CDR1 SGHTA, CDR2 FQGNSA. The CDR3 is CASVPGTLKNIQYF. The CDR3 nucleotides read TGTGCCAGCGTGCCCGGGACCCTCAAAAACATTCAGTACTTC.

This clonotype occurred a few times. The genes are TRBV20-1 and TRBJ2-3, with 14 bases aligning to TRBD2. The CDR3 is 15 residues long. Trimming removed 6 bases from V and 3 bases from J; junction bases left unmatched: 5. CDR1 and CDR2 (germline): DFQATT, SNEGSKA (reference sequence). The CDR3, as DNA: TGCAGTGCCCAGGGACTAGCGGGAGCAACAGATACGCAGTATTTT. This gives the protein CSAQGLAGATDTQYF.

This clonotype showed up just a few times. The chain couples TRBV11-2 to TRBJ1-5, with 7 bases lining up with TRBD1. The CDR3 has 15 amino acids. Germline CDR1 and CDR2: SGHAT and FQNNGV. Trimming took 5 bases from V and 2 from J; bases not matched to a gene: 6. CDR3 sequence (DNA): TGTGCCAGCAGCCTAAATACAGGGGGCAATCAGCCCCAGCATTTT. Its translation: CASSLNTGGNQPQHF.

In this sample, this clonotype turned up many times. The chain combines TRBV10-2 with TRBJ2-2; TRBD1 might be the D (5 bases). The CDR3 has 15 residues. Germline CDR1 and CDR2: WSHSY and SAAADI. V lost 4 bases and J lost 7, with 16 bases in between. The DNA of the CDR3 is TGCGCCAGCAGTGGAAGGGTAGGGGCCGACGGGGAGCTGTTTTTT. Its translation is CASSGRVGADGELFF.

J is TRBJ2-7 and V is TRBV7-9; 8 nucleotides align to TRBD1. The ends lost 7 bases at V and 4 bases at J; junction bases unmatched: 12. The CDR3 spans 15 residues. The germline V gene encodes CDR1 SEHNR and CDR2 FQNEAQ (reference sequence). The CDR3 here is CASTPSGTGLYEQYF. In nucleotides, the CDR3 is TGTGCCAGCACCCCCTCAGGGACAGGCCTTTACGAGCAGTACTTC.

The sample holds many counts of this clonotype. The chain has TRBV27 and TRBJ2-7; D is perhaps TRBD1 (5 bases). Germline V gives CDR1 MNHEY, CDR2 SMNVEV (reference sequence). The CDR3 consists of 14 residues. Trimming took 5 bases from V and 4 from J, leaving 15 bases between them. The CDR3 DNA follows: TGTGCCAGCAGTACCCACAGGAGAATATACGAGCAGTACTTC. Protein: CASSTHRRIYEQYF.

This clonotype has a count of ten or more. This chain uses TRBV25-1 with TRBJ2-1, with no clear D. V lost 3 bases to trimming and J lost 9 bases, with 15 bases between them. CDR1 MGHDK and CDR2 SYGVNS come from the germline V gene. There are 14 residues in the CDR3. CDR3 DNA: TGTGCCAGCAGTGAGAGGATTAGCCTATCTGAGCAGTTCTTC. Protein product: CASSERISLSEQFF.

This clonotype was counted ten times or more. V usage is TRBV20-1 and J usage is TRBJ2-5; TRBD2 agrees at 7 bases. The CDR3 consists of 12 residues. Germline CDR1 is DFQATT and CDR2 is SNEGSKA (reference sequence). V shed 8 bases and J 5 bases; nucleotides not matched to a gene: 8. CDR3 in amino acids: CSYKRGPETQYF. In DNA form, the CDR3 reads TGCAGTTATAAGCGGGGCCCGGAGACCCAGTACTTC.

This clonotype appeared a single time. A much larger clone is a single base away; this may be a read error. J is TRBJ2-5 and V is TRBV29-1; tentative D call: TRBD1 (6 bases). The germline CDR1 and CDR2 sequences are SQVTM and ANQGSEA. The CDR3 is 12 residues long. V lost 6 bases, J lost 5 bases, and 13 bases lay in between. The DNA of the CDR3 is TGCAGCGTGAACAGGGCGCGGGAGACCCAGTACTTC. It codes for CSVNRARETQYF.

This clonotype was recorded many times. The chain has TRBV6-5 and TRBJ1-5; no clear D gene. V lost 0 bases to trimming and J lost 0 bases, with 12 bases between them. CDR3 length: 17 amino acids. From germline, CDR1 is MNHEY and CDR2 SVGAGI. The CDR3, as DNA: TGTGCCAGCAGTTACTCGAAGGGCCAGAATAGCAATCAGCCCCAGCATTTT. It specifies CASSYSKGQNSNQPQHF.

This chain uses TRBV29-1 with TRBJ1-2; D unclear. Between the trimmed V and J ends, which lost 6 bases and 6 bases, there was a span of 17 bases. The CDR3 runs to 13 residues. CDR1 is SQVTM, CDR2 ANQGSEA, per germline. Here the CDR3 reads CSVERVERDGYTF. Here the CDR3 DNA reads TGCAGCGTCGAAAGGGTGGAAAGGGATGGCTACACCTTC.

This clonotype turned up a few times. The chain joins TRBV5-4 to TRBJ2-1; TRBD2 aligns across 7 bases. The germline CDR1 and CDR2 sequences are SGHNT and YYREEE (reference sequence). The CDR3 runs 15 residues. The V gene end was trimmed by 4 bases and the J gene end by 5 bases; junction bases not matched to a gene: 9. The CDR3 sequence: CASSPVGLADNEQFF. For the CDR3, the DNA is TGTGCCAGCAGCCCGGTGGGTCTAGCGGACAATGAGCAGTTCTTC.